This T cell receptor (beta chain) derives from a study of T cell repertoires in cytomegalovirus infection. Turning to the study itself: Recently described HLA-C-restricted plus well-studied HLA-B-restricted CMV epitopes were used.

The germline CDR1 and CDR2 sequences are DFQATT and SNEGSKA (reference sequence). The J segment lost 0 bases and the V segment lost 4 bases, leaving 3 bases of the junction unmatched. The CDR3 covers 13 residues. This clonotype was counted only a few times. What it recognizes is unknown. One entry per CDR3 protein, called by TCRdb with MiXCR from the reads. This table has under 850,000 distinct CDR3 sequences, 30% to 35% appearing once. This specimen was cultured PBMCs, taken from culture after CMV antigen stimulation. The sequence was collected from a human donor in good health (CMV status not recorded). Some clones in this sample may be carry-over from other donors' samples. The rearrangement links TRBV20-1 to TRBJ2-7, with 7 bases fitting TRBD2. CDR3: CSATGTNSYEQYF. CDR3 DNA: TGCAGTGCTACCGGGACTAACTCCTACGAGCAGTACTTC.